A single TCR beta chain is shown here with its context. Its antigen is unknown. The sample comes from a study of cytomegalovirus exposure and HLA in healthy donors. For the study at large: Unique TCRs numbering roughly 80 million, obtained from HLA-typed donors, made up an early data release. Falling in the Caucasian-associated ancestry cluster were 81% of approximately 410 genotyped donors.

With 60 Vbeta and 13 Jbeta primers, the PCR was carried out. Data came from immunoSEQ multiplex PCR; TCRdb stores just in-frame clones and leaves some out. The sample holds fewer than 350,000 clones, 70% to 90% seen once. Study-wide findings and caveats: Rare TCR sequences predominated, though certain public TCRs were found in many donors. Judged likely to be a sequencing artifact was a cluster of highly shared sequence variants.

V lost 6 bases and J lost 6, with 11 bases in between. CDR1 is SGDLS and CDR2 is YYNGEE in the germline V gene. The CDR3 spans 12 residues. The sequenced material came from PBMCs. The TCR comes from a woman younger than 35 in good health and CMV-seronegative. The chain joins TRBV9 to TRBJ2-3; D is possibly TRBD1 (5 bases). The CDR3 nucleotides read TGTGCCAGCAATAGGGGTGATGATACGCAGTATTTT. Translated: CASNRGDDTQYF.